These 5 T cell receptor beta chains were all obtained from the same sample, sequenced in a study of human CD8 memory T cell subsets. The TCR beta sequencing libraries came from UMI-labeled 5' RACE. Reprocessing the 5' RACE reads, TCRdb reports a single entry for every CDR3 protein and omits DNA. The table lists about 18,000 distinct CDR3 sequences. The source material was CD8+ T cells from PBMCs. The origin of the receptors is a human donor in good health.

V and J are TRBV11-1 and TRBJ1-1; the TCRdb call, TRBD1, lacks DNA for checking. The CDR3 loop spans 15 amino acids. CDR1 and CDR2 (germline): SGHAT, FQDESV (reference sequence). CDR3 in amino acids: CASSLARGSNTEAFF.

The chain links TRBV30 to TRBJ1-1. This CDR3 region has 14 residues. Per the germline V gene, CDR1 is GTSNPN and CDR2 is SVGIG (reference sequence). The CDR3 region is CAWSLGMGPSEAFF.

This chain connects TRBV5-6 to TRBJ1-1. The CDR3 loop spans 14 amino acids. Germline V gene data show CDR1 as SGHDT and CDR2 as YYEEEE. This CDR3 reads CASSLGPSDTEAFF.

This clonotype is called medium-sized based on its frequency. The rearrangement links TRBV4-1 to TRBJ1-1; checking the TCRdb D call of TRBD1 is not possible without DNA. This CDR3 spans 18 amino acids. Germline V gives CDR1 MGHRA, CDR2 YSYEKL. CDR3 loop: CASRSRLDGRAKNTEAFF.

The chain joins TRBV6-5 to TRBJ1-2. The V gene's germline CDR1 is MNHEY and CDR2 SVGAGI. The CDR3 covers 15 residues. The CDR3 loop reads CASSYKPDFNYGYTF.